The TCR beta chain described here comes from a study of blood T cell repertoires in COVID-19. Study-wide context: Sample material is recorded as cDNA or gDNA derived from T cells, B-cell-depleted T cells, or PBMCs.

Generated by immunoSEQ multiplex PCR, the TCRdb table keeps only in-frame clones and is missing some. The repertoire includes a few hundred thousand clones, over 75% of them detected once, and roughly 2.2% sits in the top ten. It was during active infection that Seattle patients were enrolled and then longitudinally followed. The germline gives CDR1 SQVTM, CDR2 ANQGSEA. This CDR3 is 12 amino acids long. V gave up 4 bases and J gave up 4 bases, with 10 bases separating them. J is TRBJ1-2 and V is TRBV29-1, with a tentative D call TRBD1 (5 bases). The TCR sequence derives from an older woman with COVID-19, enrolled during active disease. The sequenced sample consisted of peripheral blood. CDR3 in amino acids: CSVAQGTYGYTF. The CDR3 DNA follows: TGCAGCGTTGCCCAGGGAACCTATGGCTACACCTTC.